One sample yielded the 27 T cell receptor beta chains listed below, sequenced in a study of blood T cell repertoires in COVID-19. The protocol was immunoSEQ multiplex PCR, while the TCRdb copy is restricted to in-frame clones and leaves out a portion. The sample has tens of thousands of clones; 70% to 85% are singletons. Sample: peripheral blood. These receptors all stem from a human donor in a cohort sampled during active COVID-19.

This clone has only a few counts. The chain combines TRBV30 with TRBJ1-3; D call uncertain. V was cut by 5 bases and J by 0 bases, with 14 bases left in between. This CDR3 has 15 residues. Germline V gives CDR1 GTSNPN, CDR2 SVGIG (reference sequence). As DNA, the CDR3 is TGTGCCTGGGACCCTTCGGCGGCCTCTGGAAACACCATATATTTT. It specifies CAWDPSAASGNTIYF.

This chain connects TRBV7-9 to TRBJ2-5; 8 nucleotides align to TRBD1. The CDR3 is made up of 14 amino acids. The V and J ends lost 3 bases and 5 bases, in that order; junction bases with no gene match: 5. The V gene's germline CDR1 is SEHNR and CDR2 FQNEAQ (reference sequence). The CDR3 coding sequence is TGTGCCAGCAGCTTGACAGGGGCGCGGGAGACCCAGTACTTC. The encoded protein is CASSLTGARETQYF.

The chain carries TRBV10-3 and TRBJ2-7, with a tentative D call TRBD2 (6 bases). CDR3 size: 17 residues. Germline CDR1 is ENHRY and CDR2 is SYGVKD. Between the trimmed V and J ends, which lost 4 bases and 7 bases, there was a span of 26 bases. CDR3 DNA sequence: TGTGCCATCAGTGGGGCTGGGTCCCAGCCGGGAGCAGGTGAGCAGTACTTC. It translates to CAISGAGSQPGAGEQYF.

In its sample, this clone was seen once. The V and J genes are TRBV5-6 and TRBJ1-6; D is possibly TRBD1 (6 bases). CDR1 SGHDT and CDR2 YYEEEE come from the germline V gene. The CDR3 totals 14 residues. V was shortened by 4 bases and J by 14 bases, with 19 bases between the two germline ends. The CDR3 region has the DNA TGTGCCAGCAGCCGCCGTGGGGGCCTTTCGGCCCTCCACTTT. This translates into CASSRRGGLSALHF.

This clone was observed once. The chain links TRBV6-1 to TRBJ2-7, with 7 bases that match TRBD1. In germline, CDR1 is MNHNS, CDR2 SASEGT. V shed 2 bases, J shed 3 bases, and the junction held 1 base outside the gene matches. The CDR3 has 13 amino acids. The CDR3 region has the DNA TGTGCCAGCAGTGAAAGACAGGGCTACGAGCAGTACTTC. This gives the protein CASSERQGYEQYF.

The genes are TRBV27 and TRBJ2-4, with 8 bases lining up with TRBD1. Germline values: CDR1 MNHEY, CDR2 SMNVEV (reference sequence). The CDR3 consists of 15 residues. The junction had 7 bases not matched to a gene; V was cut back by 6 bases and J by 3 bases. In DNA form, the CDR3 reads TGTGCCAGCAGGGAGGACAGGGTAGGCAAAAACATTCAGTACTTC. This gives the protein CASREDRVGKNIQYF.

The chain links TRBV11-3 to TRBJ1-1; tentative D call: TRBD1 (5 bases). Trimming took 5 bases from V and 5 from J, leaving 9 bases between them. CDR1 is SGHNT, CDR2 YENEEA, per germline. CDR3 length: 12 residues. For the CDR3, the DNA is TGTGCCAGCAGCGAAGGGGAAACTGAAGCTTTCTTT. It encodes CASSEGETEAFF.

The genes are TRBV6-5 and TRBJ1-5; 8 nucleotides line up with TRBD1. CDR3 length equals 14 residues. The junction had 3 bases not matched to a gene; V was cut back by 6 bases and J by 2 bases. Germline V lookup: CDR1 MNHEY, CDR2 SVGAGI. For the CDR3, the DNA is TGTGCCAGCAGCCTGACAGGGGGCAATCAGCCCCAGCATTTT. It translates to CASSLTGGNQPQHF.

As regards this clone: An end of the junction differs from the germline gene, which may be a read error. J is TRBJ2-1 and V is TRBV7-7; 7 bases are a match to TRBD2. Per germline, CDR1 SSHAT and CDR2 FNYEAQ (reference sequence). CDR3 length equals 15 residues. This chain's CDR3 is CASSPRAGAYNEQFF. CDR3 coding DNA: TGTGCTAGCAGCCCCCGTGCGGGAGCCTACAATGAGCAGTTCTTC.

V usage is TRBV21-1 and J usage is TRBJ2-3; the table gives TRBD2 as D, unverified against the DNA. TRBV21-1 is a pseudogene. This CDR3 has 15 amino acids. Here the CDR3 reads CASSKAPGPTDTQYF. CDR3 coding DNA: TGTGCCAGCAGCAAAGCACCGGGTCCGACAGATACGCAGTATTTT.

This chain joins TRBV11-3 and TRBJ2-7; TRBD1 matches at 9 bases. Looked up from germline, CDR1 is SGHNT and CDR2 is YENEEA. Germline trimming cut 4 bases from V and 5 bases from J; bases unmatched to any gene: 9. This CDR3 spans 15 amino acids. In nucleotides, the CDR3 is TGTGCCAGCAGCTCGCCACAGGGGGCGTTGAACGAGCAGTACTTC. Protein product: CASSSPQGALNEQYF.

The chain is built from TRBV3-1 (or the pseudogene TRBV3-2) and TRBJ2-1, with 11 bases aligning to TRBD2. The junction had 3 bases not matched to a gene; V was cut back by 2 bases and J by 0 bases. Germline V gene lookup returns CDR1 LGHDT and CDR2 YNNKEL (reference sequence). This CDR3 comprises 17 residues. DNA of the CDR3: TGTGCCAGCAGCCAATCTAGCGGGAGGAGCTCCTACAATGAGCAGTTCTTC. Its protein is CASSQSSGRSSYNEQFF.

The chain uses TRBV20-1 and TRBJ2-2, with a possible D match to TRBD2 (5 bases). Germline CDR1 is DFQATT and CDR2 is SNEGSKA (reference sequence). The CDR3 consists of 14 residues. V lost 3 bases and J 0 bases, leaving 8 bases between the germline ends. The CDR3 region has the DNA TGCAGTGCTAGTACCGGGACGAACACCGGGGAGCTGTTTTTT. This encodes CSASTGTNTGELFF.

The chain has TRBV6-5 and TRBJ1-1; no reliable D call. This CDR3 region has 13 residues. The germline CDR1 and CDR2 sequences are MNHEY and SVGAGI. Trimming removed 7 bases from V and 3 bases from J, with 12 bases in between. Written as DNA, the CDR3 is TGTGCCAGCACCGATACGGGGTACACTGAAGCTTTCTTT. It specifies CASTDTGYTEAFF.

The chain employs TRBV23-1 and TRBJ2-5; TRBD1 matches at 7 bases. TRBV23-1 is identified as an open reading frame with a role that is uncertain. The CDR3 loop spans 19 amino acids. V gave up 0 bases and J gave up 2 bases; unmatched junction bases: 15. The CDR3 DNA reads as TGCGCCAGCAGTCAATCGCCAGGTAGGGACAGAGGTTTACAAGAGACCCAGTACTTC. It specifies CASSQSPGRDRGLQETQYF.

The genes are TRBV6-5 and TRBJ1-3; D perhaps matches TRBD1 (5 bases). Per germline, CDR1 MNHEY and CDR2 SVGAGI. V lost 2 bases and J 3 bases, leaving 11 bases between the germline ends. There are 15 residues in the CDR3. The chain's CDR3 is CASSYGGGFGNTIYF. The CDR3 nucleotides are TGTGCCAGCAGTTACGGTGGGGGGTTTGGAAACACCATATATTTT.

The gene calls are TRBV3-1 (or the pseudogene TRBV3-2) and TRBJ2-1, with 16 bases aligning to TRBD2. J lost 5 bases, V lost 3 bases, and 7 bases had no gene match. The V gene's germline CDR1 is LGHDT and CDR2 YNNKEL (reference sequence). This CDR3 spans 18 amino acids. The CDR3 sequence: CASSHHGTSGRGNNEQFF. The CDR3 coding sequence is TGTGCCAGCAGCCACCACGGGACTAGCGGGAGGGGAAACAATGAGCAGTTCTTC.

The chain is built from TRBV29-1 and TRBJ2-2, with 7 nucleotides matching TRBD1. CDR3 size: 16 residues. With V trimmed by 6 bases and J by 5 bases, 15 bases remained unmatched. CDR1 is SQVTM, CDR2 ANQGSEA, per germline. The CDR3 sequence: CSVRVKGAPATGELFF. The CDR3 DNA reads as TGCAGCGTCCGCGTCAAGGGGGCCCCAGCGACCGGGGAGCTGTTTTTT.

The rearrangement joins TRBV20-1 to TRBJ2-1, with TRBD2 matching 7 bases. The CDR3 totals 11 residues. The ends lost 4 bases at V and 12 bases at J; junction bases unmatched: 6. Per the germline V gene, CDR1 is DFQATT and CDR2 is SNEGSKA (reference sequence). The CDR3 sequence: CSAMKERGQFF. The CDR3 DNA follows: TGCAGTGCTATGAAGGAGCGGGGGCAGTTCTTC.

CDR3 region: CAWKGGPDTQYF. In nucleotides, the CDR3 is TGTGCCTGGAAAGGAGGGCCAGATACGCAGTATTTT. The chain joins TRBV30 to TRBJ2-3; a weak D match, TRBD2 (6 bases). Trimming removed 4 bases from V and 4 bases from J, with 9 bases in between. The CDR3 is 12 residues long. Germline V CDR1 and CDR2: GTSNPN, SVGIG (reference sequence).

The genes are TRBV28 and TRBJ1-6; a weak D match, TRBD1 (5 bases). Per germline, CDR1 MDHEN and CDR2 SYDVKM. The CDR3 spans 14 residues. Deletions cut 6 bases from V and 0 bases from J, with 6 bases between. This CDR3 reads CASSGHSYNSPLHF. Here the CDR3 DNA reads TGTGCCAGCAGCGGACACTCCTATAATTCACCCCTCCACTTT.

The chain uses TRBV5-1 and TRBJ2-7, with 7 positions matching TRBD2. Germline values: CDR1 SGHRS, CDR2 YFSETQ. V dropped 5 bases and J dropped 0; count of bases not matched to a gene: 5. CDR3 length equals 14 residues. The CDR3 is CASRAGTTSYEQYF. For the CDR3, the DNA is TGCGCCAGCAGAGCCGGGACTACCTCCTACGAGCAGTACTTC.

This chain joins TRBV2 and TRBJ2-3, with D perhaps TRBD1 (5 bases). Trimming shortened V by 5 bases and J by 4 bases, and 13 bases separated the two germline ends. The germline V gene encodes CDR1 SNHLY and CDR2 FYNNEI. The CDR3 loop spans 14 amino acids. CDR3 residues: CASSPFWGADTQYF. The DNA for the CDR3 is TGTGCCAGCAGTCCCTTCTGGGGCGCAGATACGCAGTATTTT.

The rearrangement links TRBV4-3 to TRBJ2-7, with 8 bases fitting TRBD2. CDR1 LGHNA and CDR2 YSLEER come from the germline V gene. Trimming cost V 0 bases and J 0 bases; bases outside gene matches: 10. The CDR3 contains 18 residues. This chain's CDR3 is CASSQDAGGSGSSYEQYF. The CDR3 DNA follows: TGCGCCAGCAGCCAAGACGCGGGGGGTTCCGGAAGCTCCTACGAGCAGTACTTC.

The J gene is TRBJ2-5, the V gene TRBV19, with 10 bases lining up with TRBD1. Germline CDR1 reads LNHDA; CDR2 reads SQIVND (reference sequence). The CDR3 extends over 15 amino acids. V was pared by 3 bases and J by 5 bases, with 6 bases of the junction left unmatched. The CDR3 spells CASSIRQGAWETQYF. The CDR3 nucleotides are TGTGCCAGTAGTATTCGACAGGGGGCTTGGGAGACCCAGTACTTC.

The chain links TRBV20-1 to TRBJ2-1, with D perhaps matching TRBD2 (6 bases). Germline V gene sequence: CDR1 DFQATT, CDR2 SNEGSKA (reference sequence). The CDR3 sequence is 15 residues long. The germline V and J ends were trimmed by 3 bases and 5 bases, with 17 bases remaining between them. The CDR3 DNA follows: TGCAGTGCTAGTCGGGGGACTGATGGGGACAATGAGCAGTTCTTC. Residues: CSASRGTDGDNEQFF.

CDR3: CASSSRGGIGTEAFF. In DNA, the CDR3 is TGTGCCAGCAGTTCGCGGGGGGGCATTGGTACTGAAGCTTTCTTT. The chain recombines TRBV11-3 with TRBJ1-1; D possibly corresponds to TRBD1 (6 bases). This CDR3 has 15 residues. CDR1 and CDR2 (germline): SGHNT, YENEEA. The germline V and J ends were trimmed by 6 bases and 5 bases, with 19 bases remaining between them.